This TCR beta chain stems from a study of cytomegalovirus exposure and HLA in healthy donors. Findings and caveats of the study: In a later analysis, several top co-occurrence clusters appeared linked to parvovirus B19, influenza, CMV and Epstein-Barr virus. In an earlier analysis, about 90% or about 30%: the productive usage of most TCR beta V segments.

About this clone: What it binds is not known.

CDR1 is LGHNA and CDR2 is YSLEER in the germline V gene. This CDR3 comprises 14 residues. Germline trimming cut 7 bases from V and 6 bases from J; bases unmatched to any gene: 12. Both 60 Vbeta primers and 13 Jbeta primers went into the PCR. Clones were read by immunoSEQ multiplex PCR, and TCRdb kept only the in-frame ones, dropping some. The profile covers over 150,000 clones, with just under 80% appearing a single time and 1.3% taken by the ten largest. The source of this sequence is a woman aged 50 to 60 in good health and CMV-seronegative. The sample comprised PBMCs. The rearrangement links TRBV4-3 to TRBJ2-7; TRBD2 agrees at 7 bases. CDR3 DNA sequence: TGCGCCAGCACCCGGGGGGTACAGGATAGCGAGCAGTACTTC. Translated, it gives CASTRGVQDSEQYF.